The 11 T cell receptor beta chains below come from one sample, sequenced in a study of T cells after yellow fever vaccination. TCRdb called the 5' RACE reads again in MiXCR, with one record for every CDR3 protein. The data show a few hundred thousand distinct CDR3 sequences, roughly 8.6% seen once. Sequencing used PBMCs, obtained roughly 47 days after the first yellow fever vaccination. Receptors originate from a man between 18 and 35 years old who received the YFV17D yellow fever vaccine.

The chain uses TRBV11-2 and TRBJ2-7; possibly TRBD1 or TRBD2 for D (5 bases each). Trimming left V 0 bases short and J 3 bases short, with 18 bases between. The CDR3 is 17 residues long. The germline V gene has CDR1 SGHAT and CDR2 FQNNGV. The CDR3 sequence: CASSLESGTLFFYEQYF. The CDR3 DNA is TGTGCCAGCAGCTTAGAGTCCGGGACCCTCTTTTTCTACGAGCAGTACTTC.

V and J are TRBV6-5 and TRBJ2-2, with D uncertain. This CDR3 is 14 amino acids long. CDR1 is MNHEY and CDR2 is SVGAGI in the germline V gene. Trimming stripped 0 bases from V and 7 bases from J, with 9 bases between. CDR3 sequence reads: CASSYSRAGGELFF. DNA of the CDR3: TGTGCCAGCAGTTACTCCCGAGCAGGCGGGGAGCTGTTTTTT.

The rearrangement joins TRBV5-1 to TRBJ2-1; either TRBD1 or TRBD2 may fit D (5 bases each). The CDR3 loop spans 14 amino acids. V lost 2 bases and J lost 7, with 13 bases in between. Per germline, CDR1 SGHRS and CDR2 YFSETQ. CDR3 in DNA: TGCGCCAGCAGCTTCCTCGGGGCCGATAATGAGCAGTTCTTC. Its translation: CASSFLGADNEQFF.

This clonotype appeared once. This chain's CDR3 is CASSYGGGPYTDTQYF. DNA of the CDR3: TGTGCCAGCAGTTACGGAGGGGGGCCTTATACAGATACGCAGTATTTT. The V and J genes are TRBV6-5 and TRBJ2-3; D may match TRBD1 or TRBD2 (6 bases each). The CDR3 contains 16 residues. V was pared by 2 bases and J by 3 bases, with 15 bases between. The germline gives CDR1 MNHEY, CDR2 SVGAGI.

The V and J genes are TRBV27 and TRBJ2-1; TRBD1 aligns across 12 bases. V was clipped by 8 bases and J by 0 bases; unmatched bases: 14. The CDR3 runs to 19 residues. Germline lookup yields CDR1 MNHEY and CDR2 SMNVEV (reference sequence). Here the CDR3 DNA reads TGTGCCAGCTCTCAACCGGGACAGGGGGCCCGATTCTCCTACAATGAGCAGTTCTTC. This encodes CASSQPGQGARFSYNEQFF.

The chain links TRBV6-1 to TRBJ2-1; tentative D call: TRBD2 (6 bases). The CDR3 runs to 13 residues. V shed 7 bases and J shed 5 bases, with 12 bases lying between them. Per germline, CDR1 MNHNS and CDR2 SASEGT. The CDR3 DNA reads as TGTGCCAGCACCCGGTGGGGGGACAATGAGCAGTTCTTC. As protein: CASTRWGDNEQFF.

The genes are TRBV15 and TRBJ2-1; 11 bases are shared with TRBD1. Germline loops: CDR1 LNHNV, CDR2 YYDKDF (reference sequence). CDR3 length: 17 amino acids. Trimming cost V 0 bases and J 5 bases; bases outside gene matches: 6. The CDR3 region has the DNA TGTGCCACCAGCAGAGATGTAGGGACAGGGGGTCACAATGAGCAGTTCTTC. It is translated as CATSRDVGTGGHNEQFF.

This clonotype was counted a few times. The rearrangement joins TRBV12-5 to TRBJ2-5; 8 nucleotides align to TRBD2. The CDR3 is 17 amino acids. The V gene end was trimmed by 4 bases and the J gene end by 0 bases; junction bases not matched to a gene: 10. The V gene's germline CDR1 is LGHNT and CDR2 FRNRAP. This chain's CDR3 is CASGSGQAGEYQETQYF. CDR3 in DNA: TGTGCTAGTGGTTCCGGCCAAGCGGGGGAATACCAAGAGACCCAGTACTTC.

This CDR3 reads CASSSLDRGDNQPQHF. CDR3 nucleotide sequence: TGTGCCAGCAGTTCCCTGGACAGGGGGGATAATCAGCCCCAGCATTTT. J is TRBJ1-5 and V is TRBV6-2 or TRBV6-3; TRBD1 agrees at 10 bases. J was trimmed by 4 bases and V by 4 bases; bases with no gene match: 7. The CDR3 extends over 16 amino acids. Germline assignment: CDR1 MNHEY and CDR2 SVGEGT.

V is TRBV6-5 and J is TRBJ1-4; 7 bases align to TRBD1. The CDR3 extends over 14 amino acids. V lost 4 bases and J lost 8; bases outside the gene matches: 7. From germline, CDR1 is MNHEY and CDR2 SVGAGI. CDR3 nucleotide sequence: TGTGCCAGCAGTTCCGGGGACAGCTACGAAAAACTGTTTTTT. Its translation: CASSSGDSYEKLFF.

The J gene is TRBJ1-1, the V gene TRBV29-1; D is undetermined. The germline V and J ends were trimmed by 4 bases and 4 bases, with 13 bases remaining between them. The CDR3 is 13 amino acids. CDR1 is SQVTM and CDR2 is ANQGSEA in the germline V gene. CDR3 residues: CSVGGSGVTEAFF. The CDR3 bases are TGCAGCGTTGGAGGATCGGGTGTCACTGAAGCTTTCTTT.